Listed here is a single TCR beta chain. V was cut by 2 bases and J by 7 bases, with 18 bases left in between. Germline V CDR1 and CDR2: LGHNA, YNFKEQ. The CDR3 has 16 residues. The data are from a study of control samples from healthy donors and cancer patients. Measured with immunoSEQ multiplex PCR; TCRdb has only the in-frame clones, and not every one. This table holds about 150,000 clones, roughly 94% found once. Material: blood. This TCR derives from a young woman in good health. The rearrangement joins TRBV4-2 to TRBJ2-1; D may be TRBD1 (7 bases). CDR3 bases: TGTGCCAGCAGCCAACAGGGGGGCTCAGAGGGTAATGAGCAGTTCTTC. Translating gives CASSQQGGSEGNEQFF.